Listed here are 27 T cell receptor beta chains from one sample, sequenced in a study of T cell responses to AZD1222 COVID-19 vaccine. Data came from immunoSEQ multiplex PCR; TCRdb stores just in-frame clones and leaves some out. The sample has approximately 89,000 clones; over 75% are singletons. The sample consisted of peripheral blood, taken on day 0 of AZD1222 vaccination. These receptors came from an adult in good health.

The CDR3 nucleotides are TGTGCCAGCAGTCTCCGTTCCGCTGAAGCTTTCTTT. Translating gives CASSLRSAEAFF. The rearrangement joins TRBV28 to TRBJ1-1; D not resolved. The CDR3 totals 12 residues. Germline lookup yields CDR1 MDHEN and CDR2 SYDVKM. V shed 5 bases and J shed 6 bases, with 10 bases lying between them.

The gene calls are TRBV7-2 and TRBJ1-1; D unclear. The V gene lost 5 bases and the J gene lost 1 base, with 14 bases spanning the gap. CDR3 length: 15 residues. CDR1 and CDR2 from the germline V gene are SGHTA and FQGNSA. CDR3 protein: CASSLSSNSNTEAFF. CDR3 sequence (DNA): TGTGCCAGCAGCCTATCCAGTAATTCGAACACTGAAGCTTTCTTT.

The rearrangement uses TRBV5-1 and TRBJ2-5, with 10 positions matching TRBD2. The CDR3 has 15 residues. Germline CDR1 SGHRS, CDR2 YFSETQ. Losses at the gene ends were 1 base for V and 5 bases for J; bases not matched to a gene: 5. The CDR3 reads CASSLRASGGETQYF. The CDR3 DNA reads TGCGCCAGCAGCTTGCGGGCTAGCGGGGGTGAGACCCAGTACTTC.

This clone was detected only a few times. V gene TRBV4-1 combines with J gene TRBJ1-5; possibly TRBD1 for D (5 bases). V was cut by 3 bases and J by 7 bases, with 10 bases left in between. This CDR3 has 13 amino acids. In germline, CDR1 is MGHRA, CDR2 YSYEKL. Here the CDR3 reads CASSHFQGQPQHF. The CDR3 nucleotides are TGCGCCAGCAGCCATTTCCAGGGACAGCCCCAGCATTTT.

V gene TRBV7-6 combines with J gene TRBJ2-3, with 7 positions matching TRBD2. V gave up 4 bases and J gave up 4 bases; unmatched junction bases: 8. Germline values: CDR1 SGHVS, CDR2 FNYEAQ. This CDR3 contains 15 residues. This CDR3 is CASSSSWGGADTQYF. The CDR3 region has the DNA TGTGCCAGCAGCTCATCCTGGGGGGGGGCAGATACGCAGTATTTT.

This sequence joins TRBV24-1 and TRBJ1-5; the D is unclear. V lost 6 bases and J 3 bases, leaving 14 bases between the germline ends. Germline assignment: CDR1 KGHDR and CDR2 SFDVKD. The CDR3 extends over 15 amino acids. Here the CDR3 DNA reads TGTGCCACCAGTCCCCCGGCGGCCTACAATCAGCCCCAGCATTTT. Protein: CATSPPAAYNQPQHF.

The J gene is TRBJ2-2, the V gene TRBV24-1; 7 bases map to TRBD2. The CDR3 spans 16 residues. CDR1 and CDR2 (germline): KGHDR, SFDVKD. Trimming at V came to 5 bases and at J to 4 bases, leaving 9 bases not matched to a gene. The CDR3 DNA reads as TGTGCCACCAGTGCCCGAGCAGCGGGGCTCACCGGGGAGCTGTTTTTT. Encoded protein: CATSARAAGLTGELFF.

The V gene is TRBV12-3 or TRBV12-4, the J gene TRBJ1-6; D remains unclear. There are 13 residues in the CDR3. Trimming stripped 8 bases from V and 6 bases from J, with 11 bases between. The CDR3 loop is CASSDARNSPLHF. CDR3 sequence (DNA): TGTGCCAGCTCTGACGCTCGTAATTCACCCCTCCACTTT.

V is TRBV3-1 (or the pseudogene TRBV3-2) and J is TRBJ2-7; 10 bases are shared with TRBD1. The trim removed 6 bases at V and 4 bases at J, leaving 3 bases unmatched. In germline, CDR1 is LGHDT, CDR2 YNNKEL (reference sequence). CDR3 size: 13 residues. CDR3: CASRDRGRYEQYF. The CDR3 coding sequence is TGTGCCAGCAGAGACAGGGGGCGGTACGAGCAGTACTTC.

This clone has at least ten counts. J is TRBJ2-3 and V is TRBV7-9; 8 bases match TRBD1. Germline V gene data show CDR1 as SEHNR and CDR2 as FQNEAQ (reference sequence). This CDR3 spans 13 amino acids. J lost 9 bases, V lost 6 bases, and 8 bases had no gene match. The CDR3: CASRYYDRGTQYF. As DNA, the CDR3 is TGTGCCAGCAGATACTACGACAGGGGAACGCAGTATTTT.

The V and J genes are TRBV2 and TRBJ2-1, with D unclear. The germline V and J ends were trimmed by 9 bases and 4 bases, with 7 bases remaining between them. Germline CDR1 and CDR2: SNHLY and FYNNEI. This CDR3 contains 11 residues. The CDR3 nucleotides read TGTGCCAGGCACTTATACAATGAGCAGTTCTTC. Translation gives CARHLYNEQFF. Supplemented by reference TRBV2 and TRBJ2-1, the full variable domain reads EPEVTQTPSHQVTQMGQEVILRCVPISNHLYFYWYRQILGQKVEFLVSFYNNEISEKSEIFDDQFSVERPDGSNFTLKIRSTKLEDSAMYFCARHLYNEQFFGPGTRLTVL.

The chain recombines TRBV10-2 with TRBJ2-4, with 10 bases aligning to TRBD2. CDR3 length: 15 residues. Germline CDR1 is WSHSY and CDR2 is SAAADI. The V and J ends lost 4 bases and 6 bases, in that order; junction bases with no gene match: 6. CDR3 DNA: TGCGCCAGCAGTGTGGCCGGGACTAGCGTAAACATTCAGTACTTC. This gives the protein CASSVAGTSVNIQYF.

The rearrangement uses TRBV5-1 and TRBJ2-7; D remains unclear. CDR1 is SGHRS, CDR2 YFSETQ, per germline. This CDR3 spans 14 amino acids. V shed 1 base and J shed 4 bases, with 12 bases lying between them. The CDR3 nucleotides are TGCGCCAGCAGCTTGAATAGTCATCTGTACGAGCAGTACTTC. Translation: CASSLNSHLYEQYF.

The chain recombines TRBV6-5 with TRBJ2-1; TRBD2 agrees at 10 bases. This CDR3 has 15 residues. V lost 5 bases, J lost 6 bases, and 7 bases stayed unmatched. Per the germline V gene, CDR1 is MNHEY and CDR2 is SVGAGI. Here the CDR3 DNA reads TGTGCCAGCAGTCCAGCGGGGGGGATCCTCAATGAGCAGTTCTTC. It yields the protein CASSPAGGILNEQFF.

V and J are TRBV27 and TRBJ2-6; D is ambiguous. The CDR3 has 15 amino acids. The germline V gene encodes CDR1 MNHEY and CDR2 SMNVEV (reference sequence). V was clipped by 3 bases and J by 0 bases, with 6 bases between them. The CDR3 loop is CASSFRSSGANVLTF. The CDR3 DNA reads as TGTGCCAGCAGTTTTCGGAGCTCTGGGGCCAACGTCCTGACTTTC.

The V call is TRBV19, the J call TRBJ1-2, with TRBD1 identical over 10 bases. The CDR3 length is 15 residues. Trimming cost V 5 bases and J 6 bases; bases outside gene matches: 9. The V gene's germline CDR1 is LNHDA and CDR2 SQIVND (reference sequence). CDR3 sequence: CASSPDRGRGDGYTF. The CDR3 nucleotides read TGTGCCAGTAGTCCCGACAGGGGGCGAGGGGATGGCTACACCTTC.

The chain recombines TRBV19 with TRBJ1-2, with D maybe TRBD1 (5 bases). Per the germline V gene, CDR1 is LNHDA and CDR2 is SQIVND (reference sequence). The CDR3 runs to 17 residues. Trimming shortened V by 3 bases and J by 1 base, and 18 bases separated the two germline ends. The CDR3 here is CASSIMAGAGFNYGYTF. Written as DNA, the CDR3 is TGTGCCAGTAGTATCATGGCCGGGGCAGGATTTAACTATGGCTACACCTTC.

The rearrangement links TRBV28 to TRBJ2-2, with TRBD1 matching 8 bases. Trimming cost V 7 bases and J 4 bases; bases outside gene matches: 2. The CDR3 covers 13 residues. Germline CDR1 and CDR2: MDHEN and SYDVKM. This CDR3 is CASTGGGTGELFF. CDR3 DNA sequence: TGTGCCAGCACAGGGGGCGGCACCGGGGAGCTGTTTTTT.

The V call is TRBV6-5, the J call TRBJ1-6, with 7 nucleotides matching TRBD1. The CDR3 extends over 16 amino acids. After removal of 3 bases from V and 5 bases from J, the junction contained 7 bases not matched to a gene. In germline, CDR1 is MNHEY, CDR2 SVGAGI. CDR3 DNA: TGTGCCAGCAGTTATAGGGGGACAGTCAATAATTCACCCCTCCACTTT. Its protein is CASSYRGTVNNSPLHF.

This chain connects TRBV7-9 to TRBJ2-7; D is uncertain. This CDR3 has 12 residues. Trimming left V 5 bases short and J 7 bases short, with 12 bases between. CDR1 and CDR2 (germline): SEHNR, FQNEAQ (reference sequence). DNA for the CDR3: TGTGCCAGCAGCCACCTGGTCTCGGAGCAGTACTTC. It is translated as CASSHLVSEQYF.

This clone has just one count. The V and J genes are TRBV6-5 and TRBJ1-1; D possibly corresponds to TRBD1 (6 bases). The CDR3 extends over 15 amino acids. Trimming removed 2 bases at V and 1 base at J, with 11 bases between. The V gene's germline CDR1 is MNHEY and CDR2 SVGAGI. CDR3 sequence (DNA): TGTGCCAGCAGTTACATACCGACAGGGAACACTGAAGCTTTCTTT. This sequence encodes CASSYIPTGNTEAFF.

This chain joins TRBV28 and TRBJ1-5; TRBD1 is a possible D gene (6 bases). Germline CDR1 MDHEN, CDR2 SYDVKM. The V and J ends lost 6 bases and 0 bases respectively, with 15 bases between them. CDR3 length equals 16 residues. CDR3 in amino acids: CASRTGTWNSNQPQHF. CDR3 in DNA: TGTGCCAGCAGGACCGGGACATGGAATAGCAATCAGCCCCAGCATTTT.

This sequence joins TRBV11-2 and TRBJ1-4; 10 bases are a match to TRBD1. V dropped 2 bases and J dropped 7; count of bases not matched to a gene: 7. Germline CDR1 and CDR2: SGHAT and FQNNGV. The CDR3 totals 16 residues. CDR3 nucleotide sequence: TGTGCCAGCAGCTTATTGGGACAGGGGATCGGTGAAAAACTGTTTTTT. Protein: CASSLLGQGIGEKLFF. The full variable domain, with the rest looked up from reference TRBV11-2 and TRBJ1-4, is EAGVAQSPRYKIIEKRQSVAFWCNPISGHATLYWYQQILGQGPKLLIQFQNNGVVDDSQLPKDRFSAERLKGVDSTLKIQPAKLEDSAVYLCASSLLGQGIGEKLFFGSGTQLSVL.

The J gene is TRBJ1-6, the V gene TRBV9; tentatively, D is TRBD1 (6 bases). The length of the CDR3 is 17 residues. Trimming pared 4 bases from V and 10 bases from J, leaving 24 bases between. CDR1 is SGDLS, CDR2 YYNGEE, per germline. CDR3 sequence reads: CASSPHGGRMGDSPLHF. CDR3 DNA: TGTGCCAGCAGCCCCCACGGGGGGCGGATGGGAGACTCACCCCTCCACTTT.

About this clone itself: The sample contains more than one DNA sequence encoding this CDR3. The chain employs TRBV9 and TRBJ1-6; 7 nucleotides match TRBD1. Germline V lookup: CDR1 SGDLS, CDR2 YYNGEE. V shed 0 bases and J 6 bases; nucleotides not matched to a gene: 3. This CDR3 has 15 amino acids. The CDR3 nucleotides are TGTGCCAGCAGCGTAGCAGGGGGAGGTAATTCACCCCTCCACTTT. It translates to CASSVAGGGNSPLHF.

This chain connects TRBV6-5 to TRBJ1-5, with D unresolved. This CDR3 spans 13 amino acids. V was trimmed by 3 bases and J by 6 bases, leaving 9 bases between them. CDR1 is MNHEY, CDR2 SVGAGI, per germline. CDR3 bases: TGTGCCAGCAGTTATACCCATTCTCAGCCCCAGCATTTT. Translating it yields CASSYTHSQPQHF.

The chain recombines TRBV28 with TRBJ1-2, with TRBD1 as a possible D gene (5 bases). Germline values: CDR1 MDHEN, CDR2 SYDVKM. The V gene lost 5 bases and the J gene lost 5 bases, with 12 bases spanning the gap. This CDR3 is 13 amino acids long. CDR3 region: CASSTRGPYGYTF. The CDR3 DNA reads as TGTGCCAGCAGTACCCGGGGCCCGTATGGCTACACCTTC.